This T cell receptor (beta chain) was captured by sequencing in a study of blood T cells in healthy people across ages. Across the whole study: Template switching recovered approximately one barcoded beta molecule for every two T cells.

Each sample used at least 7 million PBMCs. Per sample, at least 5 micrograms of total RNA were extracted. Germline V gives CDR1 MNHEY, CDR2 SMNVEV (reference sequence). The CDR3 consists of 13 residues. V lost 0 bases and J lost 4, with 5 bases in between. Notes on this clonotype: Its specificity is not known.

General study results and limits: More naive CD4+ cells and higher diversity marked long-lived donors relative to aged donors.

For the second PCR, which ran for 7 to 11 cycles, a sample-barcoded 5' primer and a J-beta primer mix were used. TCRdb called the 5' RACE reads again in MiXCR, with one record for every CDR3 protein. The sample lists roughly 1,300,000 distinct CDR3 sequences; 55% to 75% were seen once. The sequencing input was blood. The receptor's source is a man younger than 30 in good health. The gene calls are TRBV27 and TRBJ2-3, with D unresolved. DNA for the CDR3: TGTGCCAGCAGTTTATCGATCCCAGATACGCAGTATTTT. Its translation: CASSLSIPDTQYF.